Shown below are 21 T cell receptor beta chains from a single sample sequenced in a study of T cells in Graves' hyperthyroidism and ophthalmopathy. RNA transcripts provided the source from which TCR beta CDR3 regions were amplified. The TCR CDR3 first-round RT-PCR relied on the HTBI primer set. In TCRdb, the multiplex PCR reads were re-called with MiXCR into one record per CDR3 protein. Here the sample spans a few hundred thousand distinct CDR3 sequences, about a sixth being singletons. Sequencing was done on a sample of blood. The receptors were gathered from a woman in her 30s with Graves' hyperthyroidism.

Many counts were recorded for this clonotype. This CDR3 is CASSFNPAVNEQFF. CDR3 nucleotide sequence: TGTGCCAGCAGTTTTAATCCAGCGGTGAATGAGCAGTTCTTC. The V gene is TRBV27, the J gene TRBJ2-1, with D tentatively TRBD2 (5 bases). The CDR3 totals 14 residues. Germline V gene lookup returns CDR1 MNHEY and CDR2 SMNVEV (reference sequence). V shed 3 bases and J shed 7 bases, with 13 bases lying between them.

J is TRBJ2-1 and V is TRBV29-1, with D maybe TRBD2 (6 bases). The CDR3 contains 11 residues. Germline lookup yields CDR1 SQVTM and CDR2 ANQGSEA. Trimming removed 4 bases from V and 9 bases from J, with 10 bases in between. DNA for the CDR3: TGCAGCGTTGGACTAGAGGCTGAGCAGTTCTTC. It specifies CSVGLEAEQFF.

The table lists this clonotype with a few counts. This chain links TRBV14 with TRBJ1-4, with a tentative D call TRBD1 (5 bases). This CDR3 is built from 14 residues. With 1 base removed from V and 7 bases from J, the gap between germline ends came to 10 bases. The V gene's germline CDR1 is SGHDN and CDR2 FVKESK. As DNA, the CDR3 is TGTGCCAGCAGCCAAGGGGGCGGTCCTGAAAAACTGTTTTTT. This translates into CASSQGGGPEKLFF.

J is TRBJ2-7 and V is TRBV20-1; maybe TRBD1 (6 bases). Germline-derived CDR1 and CDR2 are DFQATT and SNEGSKA (reference sequence). The V and J ends lost 6 bases and 1 base respectively, with 25 bases between them. CDR3 length: 17 residues. This CDR3 reads CSATRWGLTFGSYEQYF. CDR3 coding DNA: TGCAGTGCGACTCGATGGGGGCTGACATTTGGTTCCTACGAGCAGTACTTC.

This clonotype showed up just a few times. The V call is TRBV5-5, the J call TRBJ2-7, with D possibly TRBD2 on 6 matching bases. The CDR3 totals 15 residues. CDR1 SGHKS and CDR2 YYEKEE come from the germline V gene (reference sequence). The V end was cut by 0 bases, the J end by 4 bases, with 14 bases between. In DNA, the CDR3 is TGTGCCAGCAGCTTGGTGTGGGGGGAGTCGTACGAGCAGTACTTC. Amino acid sequence: CASSLVWGESYEQYF.

At least ten counts were recorded for this clonotype. The chain recombines TRBV20-1 with TRBJ1-1; D may be TRBD1 (5 bases). The V end was cut by 6 bases, the J end by 6 bases, with 14 bases between. This CDR3 contains 12 residues. Germline loops: CDR1 DFQATT, CDR2 SNEGSKA (reference sequence). The CDR3 nucleotides read TGCAGTGCCCGAGGGTGGGGGGCTGAAGCTTTCTTT. Translation gives CSARGWGAEAFF.

This chain links TRBV6-1 with TRBJ1-5, with 7 bases lining up with TRBD1. Unmatched junction bases numbered 7, after V lost 5 bases and J lost 3 bases. The length of the CDR3 is 15 residues. Germline V gives CDR1 MNHNS, CDR2 SASEGT. Written as DNA, the CDR3 is TGTGCCAGCAGTCCCGGGACAGCCCCCAATCAGCCCCAGCATTTT. Its translation: CASSPGTAPNQPQHF.

The table lists this clonotype with many counts. This rearrangement joins TRBV28 to TRBJ1-5, with D tentatively TRBD1 (5 bases). CDR3 length: 16 amino acids. Per the germline V gene, CDR1 is MDHEN and CDR2 is SYDVKM. V was trimmed by 4 bases and J by 9 bases, leaving 22 bases between them. CDR3 region: CASSSTGTSMQRPQHF. The CDR3 DNA reads TGTGCCAGCAGTTCAACCGGGACCTCGATGCAGAGGCCCCAGCATTTT. The full variable domain, its missing parts supplied by reference TRBV28 and TRBJ1-5, is DVKVTQSSRYLVKRTGEKVFLECVQDMDHENMFWYRQDPGLGLRLIYFSYDVKMKEKGDIPEGYSVSREKKERFSLILESASTNQTSMYLCASSSTGTSMQRPQHFGDGTRLSIL.

Ten or more counts support this clonotype. One end of the junction does not line up with germline, which may come from a read error. The genes are TRBV5-1 and TRBJ2-5; D remains unclear. Germline CDR1 reads SGHRS; CDR2 reads YFSETQ. This CDR3 contains 13 residues. The CDR3 is CASSLSGLETQYF. The CDR3 region has the DNA TGTGCCAGCAGTTTATCCGGGTTGGAGACCCAGTACTTC.

This clonotype was counted ten times or more. This rearrangement joins TRBV28 to TRBJ2-5; D is unclear. Germline CDR1 MDHEN, CDR2 SYDVKM. This CDR3 has 13 amino acids. Trimming shortened V by 7 bases and J by 3 bases, and 12 bases separated the two germline ends. The CDR3 is CASNSVIEETQYF. DNA for the CDR3: TGTGCCAGCAATTCGGTGATTGAAGAGACCCAGTACTTC.

This clonotype was seen many times. CDR3 loop: CASSLMTGTNYGYTF. In nucleotides, the CDR3 is TGTGCCAGCAGTTTAATGACCGGGACTAACTATGGCTACACCTTC. The chain links TRBV12-3 or TRBV12-4 to TRBJ1-2, with unresolved D. Trimming cost V 2 bases and J 0 bases, with 10 bases left between them. This CDR3 region has 15 residues.

This clonotype was seen more than once but under ten times. The chain recombines TRBV18 with TRBJ1-6; D gene unclear. This CDR3 is 14 amino acids long. With 1 base removed from V and 3 bases from J, the gap between germline ends came to 4 bases. CDR1 and CDR2 from the germline V gene are KGHSH and LQKENI. The CDR3 loop is CASSPRGYNSPLHF. The CDR3 DNA follows: TGTGCCAGCTCACCACGGGGCTATAATTCACCCCTCCACTTT.

The sample holds many counts of this clonotype. The chain recombines TRBV12-3 or TRBV12-4 with TRBJ1-2, with D possibly matching TRBD1 (5 bases). The V gene lost 7 bases and the J gene lost 4 bases, with 13 bases spanning the gap. CDR3 size: 13 residues. Here the CDR3 DNA reads TGTGCCAGCATTAAGGACACGTTCTATGGCTACACCTTC. This translates into CASIKDTFYGYTF.

This clonotype was seen a handful of times. Here the CDR3 reads CASSLGLAGLSVEQYF. In DNA form, the CDR3 reads TGCGCCAGCAGCTTAGGACTAGCGGGTCTCTCGGTCGAGCAGTACTTC. The chain joins TRBV5-1 to TRBJ2-7; 11 nucleotides match TRBD2. The trim removed 2 bases at V and 6 bases at J, leaving 10 bases unmatched. CDR1 and CDR2 (germline): SGHRS, YFSETQ. This CDR3 is 16 amino acids long.

This clonotype has a count of ten or more. V and J are TRBV12-3 or TRBV12-4 and TRBJ2-7; 13 bases match TRBD2. CDR3 length equals 16 residues. Trimming at V came to 1 base and at J to 3 bases, leaving 3 bases not matched to a gene. CDR3 DNA sequence: TGTGCCAGCAGTTTAGGGACTAGCGGGAGTAACTACGAGCAGTACTTC. Its protein is CASSLGTSGSNYEQYF.

This clonotype appeared many times. The V and J genes are TRBV7-9 and TRBJ1-2, with 7 bases fitting TRBD1. Unmatched junction bases numbered 7, after V lost 6 bases and J lost 3 bases. Germline V gene lookup returns CDR1 SEHNR and CDR2 FQNEAQ (reference sequence). The CDR3 is 14 residues long. CDR3: CASRQGLGHYGYTF. The CDR3 coding sequence is TGTGCCAGCAGACAGGGGTTGGGACACTATGGCTACACCTTC.

This clonotype occurred many times. CDR3 nucleotides: TGCAGTGCTTTAGTGCGTCACACCGGGGAGCTGTTTTTT. This codes for CSALVRHTGELFF. V and J are TRBV20-1 and TRBJ2-2; D not certain. The germline V gene encodes CDR1 DFQATT and CDR2 SNEGSKA (reference sequence). This CDR3 is 13 amino acids long. Trimming took off 5 bases at V and 3 bases at J, with 10 bases between the two ends.

Ten or more counts support this clonotype. This sequence joins TRBV6-1 and TRBJ1-1, with TRBD1 as a possible D gene (6 bases). The germline gives CDR1 MNHNS, CDR2 SASEGT. V was trimmed by 7 bases and J by 1 base, leaving 16 bases between them. The CDR3 extends over 15 amino acids. CDR3 protein: CASIPPGQQNTEAFF. In nucleotides, the CDR3 is TGTGCCAGCATACCCCCCGGACAGCAGAACACTGAAGCTTTCTTT.

The sample holds many counts of this clonotype. J is TRBJ2-7 and V is TRBV11-2, with no clear D. Trimming pared 3 bases from V and 3 bases from J, leaving 18 bases between. The V gene's germline CDR1 is SGHAT and CDR2 FQNNGV. The length of the CDR3 is 16 residues. CDR3 residues: CASSLVAGGILYEQYF. The CDR3 DNA is TGTGCCAGCAGCTTGGTAGCCGGTGGGATCCTCTACGAGCAGTACTTC.

In its sample, this clonotype was seen a few times. This may come from a read error, since a much larger clone is one base off. The chain links TRBV7-3 to TRBJ2-3; 7 positions agree with TRBD2. Losses at the gene ends were 5 bases for V and 8 bases for J; bases not matched to a gene: 19. This CDR3 region has 17 residues. The germline gives CDR1 SGHTA, CDR2 FQGTGA. CDR3 amino acids: CASSPEGPAGSLGTQYF. The DNA for the CDR3 is TGTGCCAGCAGCCCCGAGGGACCAGCGGGATCCCTCGGTACGCAGTATTTT.

The chain links TRBV20-1 to TRBJ2-3, with 10 positions matching TRBD2. CDR3 length equals 14 residues. The ends lost 3 bases at V and 4 bases at J; junction bases unmatched: 4. CDR1 is DFQATT, CDR2 SNEGSKA, per germline (reference sequence). The DNA for the CDR3 is TGCAGTGCTAGTTTTAGCGGGAGGTCAGATACGCAGTATTTT. Translating gives CSASFSGRSDTQYF.